The entry below gives a single T cell receptor (beta chain) sequence along with its context. The sample comes from a study of blood T cell repertoires in COVID-19. Study at large: T cells, B-cell-depleted T cells, or PBMCs supplied cDNA or gDNA.

J gave up 0 bases and V 4 bases, and 5 bases lay outside the gene matches. Per germline, CDR1 LGHNA and CDR2 YSLEER. The CDR3 covers 15 residues. This table comes from immunoSEQ multiplex PCR, and its TCRdb copy is limited to in-frame clones, with some not included. Among more than 110,000 clones, about 90% were seen once, and the ten largest hold approximately 11%. Material for sequencing was peripheral blood. The origin of this receptor is an elderly woman with acute or convalescent COVID-19. The V gene is TRBV4-3, the J gene TRBJ2-7, with 8 bases aligning to TRBD1. The CDR3 loop is CASSRGTGDSYEQYF. The CDR3 DNA reads as TGCGCCAGCAGCCGAGGGACAGGAGACTCCTACGAGCAGTACTTC.